The 2 T cell receptor beta chains in this list originate from one sample, sequenced in a study of neurological immune-mediated disorders. TCRdb analysed the 5' RACE reads with MiXCR anew, one entry per CDR3 protein. The sample gives under 60,000 distinct CDR3 sequences, roughly 24% of which show up once; more than 20% is in the top ten. The source material was PBMCs. The source of these receptors is a woman in her seventies in good health.

This clonotype was seen ten or more times. The V and J genes are TRBV7-2 and TRBJ1-5; tentative D call: TRBD1 (5 bases). Trimming took off 4 bases at V and 7 bases at J, with 11 bases between the two ends. In germline, CDR1 is SGHTA, CDR2 FQGNSA. This CDR3 spans 13 amino acids. The CDR3 here is CASSSSGDQPQHF. DNA of the CDR3: TGTGCCAGCAGCTCTTCGGGGGACCAGCCCCAGCATTTT.

The chain uses TRBV11-2 and TRBJ1-6; 7 nucleotides align to TRBD1. CDR3 size: 14 residues. Germline V gives CDR1 SGHAT, CDR2 FQNNGV. With 5 bases clipped from V and 5 bases from J, the junction kept 3 bases outside the gene matches. The CDR3 DNA reads as TGTGCCAGCAGCCGGGACAGAAATAATTCACCCCTCCACTTT. Protein product: CASSRDRNNSPLHF.